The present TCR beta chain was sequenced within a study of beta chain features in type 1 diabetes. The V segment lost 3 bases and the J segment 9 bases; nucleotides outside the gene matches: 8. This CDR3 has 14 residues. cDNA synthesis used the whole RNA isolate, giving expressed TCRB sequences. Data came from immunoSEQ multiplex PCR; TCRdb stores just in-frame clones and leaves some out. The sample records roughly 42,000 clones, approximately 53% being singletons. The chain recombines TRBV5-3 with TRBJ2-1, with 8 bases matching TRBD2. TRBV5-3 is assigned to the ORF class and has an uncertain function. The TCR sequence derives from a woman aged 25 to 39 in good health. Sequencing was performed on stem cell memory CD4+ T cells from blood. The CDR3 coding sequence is TGTGCCAGAAGCTATGGGGAGCGGGAGCCTGAGCAGTTCTTC. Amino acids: CARSYGEREPEQFF.